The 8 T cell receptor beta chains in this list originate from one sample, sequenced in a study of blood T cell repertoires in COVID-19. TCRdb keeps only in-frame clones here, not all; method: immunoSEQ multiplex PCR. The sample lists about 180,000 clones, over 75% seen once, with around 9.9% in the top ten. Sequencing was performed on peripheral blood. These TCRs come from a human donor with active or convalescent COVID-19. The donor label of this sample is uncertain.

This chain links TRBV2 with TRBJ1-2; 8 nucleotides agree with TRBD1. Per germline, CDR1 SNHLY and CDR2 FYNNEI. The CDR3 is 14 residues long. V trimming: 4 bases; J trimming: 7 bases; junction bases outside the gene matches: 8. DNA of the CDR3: TGTGCCAGCAGTGCTTTTGGACAGGGTCTTGGCTACACCTTC. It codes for CASSAFGQGLGYTF.

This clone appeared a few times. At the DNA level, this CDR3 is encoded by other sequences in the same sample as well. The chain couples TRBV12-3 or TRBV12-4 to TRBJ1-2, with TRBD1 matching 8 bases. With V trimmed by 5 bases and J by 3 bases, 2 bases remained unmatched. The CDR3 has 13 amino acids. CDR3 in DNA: TGTGCCAGCAGTCCGACAGGGGACTATGGCTACACCTTC. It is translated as CASSPTGDYGYTF.

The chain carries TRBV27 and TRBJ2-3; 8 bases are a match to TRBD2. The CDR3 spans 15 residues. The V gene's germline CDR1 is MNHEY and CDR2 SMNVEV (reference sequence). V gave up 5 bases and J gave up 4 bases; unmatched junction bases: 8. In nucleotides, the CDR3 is TGTGCCAGCAGTCCCTTCGGGGGGGCCGCAGATACGCAGTATTTT. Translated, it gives CASSPFGGAADTQYF.

CDR3 DNA sequence: TGTGCCGCCTGGGGGGGGAGATGGGCCGGGGAGCTGTTTTTT. This gives the protein CAAWGGRWAGELFF. The gene calls are TRBV6-5 and TRBJ2-2; 7 bases are a match to TRBD2. Germline V gene lookup returns CDR1 MNHEY and CDR2 SVGAGI. The CDR3 length is 14 residues. The V gene end was trimmed by 11 bases and the J gene end by 6 bases; junction bases not matched to a gene: 12.

The CDR3 DNA sequence: TGTGCCAGTACTCCTACGGGAGGGGACACTGAAGCTTTCTTT. Translated: CASTPTGGDTEAFF. This chain joins TRBV19 and TRBJ1-1, with a weak D call TRBD1 (5 bases). Germline CDR1 reads LNHDA; CDR2 reads SQIVND (reference sequence). The V end lost 7 bases, the J end lost 3 bases, and 15 bases lay between the germline ends. The CDR3 sequence is 14 residues long.

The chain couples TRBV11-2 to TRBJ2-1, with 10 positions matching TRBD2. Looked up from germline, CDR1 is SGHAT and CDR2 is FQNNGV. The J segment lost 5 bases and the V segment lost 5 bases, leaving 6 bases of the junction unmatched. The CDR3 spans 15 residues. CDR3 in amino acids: CASSPSGSGNNEQFF. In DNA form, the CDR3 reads TGTGCCAGCAGCCCTAGCGGGAGCGGTAACAATGAGCAGTTCTTC.

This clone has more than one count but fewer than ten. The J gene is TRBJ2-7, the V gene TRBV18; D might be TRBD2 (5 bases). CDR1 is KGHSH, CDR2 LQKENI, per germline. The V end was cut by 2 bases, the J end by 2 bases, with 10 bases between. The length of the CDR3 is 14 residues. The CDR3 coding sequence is TGTGCCAGCTCACCAGGGAGACGGACCTACGAGCAGTACTTC. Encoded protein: CASSPGRRTYEQYF. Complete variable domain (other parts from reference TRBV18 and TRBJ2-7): NAGVMQNPRHLVRRRGQEARLRCSPMKGHSHVYWYRQLPEEGLKFMVYLQKENIIDESGMPKERFSAEFPKEGPSILRIQQVVRGDSAAYFCASSPGRRTYEQYFGPGTRLTVT.

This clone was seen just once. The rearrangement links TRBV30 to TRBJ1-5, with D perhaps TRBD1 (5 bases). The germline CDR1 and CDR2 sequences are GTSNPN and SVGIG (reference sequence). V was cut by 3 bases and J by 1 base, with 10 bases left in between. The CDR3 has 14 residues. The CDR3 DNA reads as TGTGCCTGGAGCGGGGGAAAAAGCAATCAGCCCCAGCATTTT. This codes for CAWSGGKSNQPQHF.